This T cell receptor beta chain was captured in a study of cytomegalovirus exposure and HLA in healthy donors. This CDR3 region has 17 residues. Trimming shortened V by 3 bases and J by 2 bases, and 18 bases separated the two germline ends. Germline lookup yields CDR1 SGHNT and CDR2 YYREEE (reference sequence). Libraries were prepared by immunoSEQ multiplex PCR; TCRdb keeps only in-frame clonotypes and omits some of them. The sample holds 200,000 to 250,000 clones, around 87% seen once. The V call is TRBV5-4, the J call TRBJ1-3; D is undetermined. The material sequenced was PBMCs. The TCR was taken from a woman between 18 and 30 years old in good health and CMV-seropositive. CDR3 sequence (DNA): TGTGCCAGCAGCTGGGTCAACCGGGAGGATGCTGGAAACACCATATATTTT. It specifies CASSWVNREDAGNTIYF.